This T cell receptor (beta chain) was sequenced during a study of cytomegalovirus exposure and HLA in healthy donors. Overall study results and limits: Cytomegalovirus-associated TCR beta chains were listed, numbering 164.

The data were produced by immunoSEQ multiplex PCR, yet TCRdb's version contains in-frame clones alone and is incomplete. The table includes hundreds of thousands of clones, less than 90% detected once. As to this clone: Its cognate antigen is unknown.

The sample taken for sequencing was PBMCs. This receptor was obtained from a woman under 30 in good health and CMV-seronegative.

The CDR3 DNA is TGTGCCATCCGAAGAGCGGGGACAGGAGACTACGAGCAGTACTTC. It is translated as CAIRRAGTGDYEQYF. The chain has TRBV10-3 and TRBJ2-7; TRBD1 might be the D (8 bases). Trimming pared 8 bases from V and 3 bases from J, leaving 20 bases between. The CDR3 spans 15 residues. CDR1 and CDR2 from the germline V gene are ENHRY and SYGVKD.